This TCR beta chain was sequenced during a study of blood T cell repertoires in COVID-19. The overall study: Some COVID-19 samples were acute and others convalescent; all came from the United States, Italy and Spain. Sources were T cells, B-cell-depleted T cells, or PBMCs; the material itself was cDNA or gDNA.

The trim removed 7 bases at V and 6 bases at J, leaving 9 bases unmatched. The CDR3 consists of 15 residues. Germline CDR1 is SGHNT and CDR2 is YYREEE (reference sequence). In the original analysis: For nucleated cells, counts were estimated from reference gene primer amplification. Here immunoSEQ multiplex PCR was the method, and the copy in TCRdb shows in-frame clones only, minus some. The DNA was the basis for D and trimming; V, J and clone size are from that table. The sample includes around 700,000 clones, approximately 90% seen only once; the top ten take 0.2% to 0.3%. Material for sequencing was peripheral blood. The gene calls are TRBV5-4 and TRBJ2-1, with 11 bases identical to TRBD1. The clonotype was recovered from a woman aged 18-29 years with acute or convalescent COVID-19. The CDR3: CASGTGTGGFNEQFF. The CDR3 nucleotides read TGTGCCAGCGGCACCGGGACAGGGGGGTTCAATGAGCAGTTCTTC. Variable domain in full (rest from reference TRBV5-4 and TRBJ2-1): ETGVTQSPTHLIKTRGQQVTLRCSSQSGHNTVSWYQQALGQGPQFIFQYYREEENGRGNFPPRFSGLQFPNYSSELNVNALELDDSALYLCASGTGTGGFNEQFFGPGTRLTVL.